What follows are 23 T cell receptor beta chains derived from one specimen sequenced in a study of blood T cell repertoires in COVID-19. Assay: immunoSEQ multiplex PCR; the TCRdb copy retains only in-frame clones and omits some. The sample includes about 240,000 clones, roughly 76% of them seen just once. The sequenced material came from peripheral blood. Every receptor here comes from a woman over 75 with COVID-19, enrolled during active disease.

The chain employs TRBV7-2 and TRBJ2-7, with TRBD1 as a possible D gene (7 bases). This CDR3 comprises 15 residues. V lost 5 bases and J 4 bases, leaving 18 bases between the germline ends. The germline V gene encodes CDR1 SGHTA and CDR2 FQGNSA. This CDR3 reads CASSISQGEVYEQYF. The CDR3 DNA reads as TGTGCCAGCAGCATCAGCCAGGGGGAGGTGTACGAGCAGTACTTC.

CDR3 loop: CASSLLAPSSSPLHF. Written as DNA, the CDR3 is TGTGCCAGCAGTTTATTAGCCCCCAGTAGTTCACCCCTCCACTTT. This chain uses TRBV28 with TRBJ1-6; D not certain. V shed 1 base and J shed 9 bases, with 13 bases lying between them. Germline loops: CDR1 MDHEN, CDR2 SYDVKM. CDR3 length equals 15 residues.

The rearrangement links TRBV7-2 to TRBJ1-4; possible D gene TRBD1, 5 bases. V was clipped by 2 bases and J by 10 bases, with 14 bases between them. The V gene's germline CDR1 is SGHTA and CDR2 FQGNSA. The CDR3 is made up of 14 amino acids. The CDR3, as DNA: TGTGCCAGCAGCTTAAAAAGGGGTTCTGGAAAACTGTTTTTT. Translation gives CASSLKRGSGKLFF.

V and J are TRBV5-1 and TRBJ2-1; 7 bases are shared with TRBD2. Unmatched junction bases numbered 11, after V lost 0 bases and J lost 8 bases. The CDR3 has 16 residues. The germline V gene encodes CDR1 SGHRS and CDR2 YFSETQ. The CDR3 here is CASSLVVAGVGDEQFF. In DNA, the CDR3 is TGCGCCAGCAGCTTGGTGGTAGCGGGCGTTGGGGATGAGCAGTTCTTC.

This clone was recorded once. The V call is TRBV29-1, the J call TRBJ1-2, with TRBD1 as a possible D gene (5 bases). The CDR3 loop spans 14 amino acids. Trimming stripped 7 bases from V and 2 bases from J, with 17 bases between. The germline V gene has CDR1 SQVTM and CDR2 ANQGSEA. The CDR3 protein is CSGGERQTNYGYTF. CDR3 DNA: TGCAGCGGCGGGGAGAGACAGACCAACTATGGCTACACCTTC.

The rearrangement uses TRBV7-2 and TRBJ1-1; no clear D. This CDR3 region has 14 residues. Germline CDR1 is SGHTA and CDR2 is FQGNSA. V gave up 5 bases and J gave up 1 base, with 11 bases separating them. DNA for the CDR3: TGTGCCAGCAGCCCCGGAAGACAGAACACTGAAGCTTTCTTT. Protein sequence: CASSPGRQNTEAFF.

This rearrangement joins TRBV7-2 to TRBJ2-7; 7 nucleotides line up with TRBD2. The V gene end was trimmed by 0 bases and the J gene end by 0 bases; junction bases not matched to a gene: 2. This CDR3 region has 15 residues. CDR1 is SGHTA, CDR2 FQGNSA, per germline. The DNA for the CDR3 is TGTGCCAGCAGCTTAGCGGGCGGGAGCTCCTACGAGCAGTACTTC. It encodes CASSLAGGSSYEQYF.

The chain joins TRBV2 to TRBJ2-7; TRBD1 agrees at 9 bases. The CDR3 has 14 residues. The ends lost 5 bases at V and 5 bases at J; junction bases unmatched: 7. The germline V gene has CDR1 SNHLY and CDR2 FYNNEI. The CDR3 sequence: CASSTGTGSHEQYF. The CDR3 DNA reads as TGTGCCAGCAGTACCGGGACAGGGAGCCACGAGCAGTACTTC.

The V gene is TRBV6-5, the J gene TRBJ1-2, with a tentative D call TRBD1 (5 bases). In germline, CDR1 is MNHEY, CDR2 SVGAGI. The length of the CDR3 is 13 residues. Trimming stripped 7 bases from V and 5 bases from J, with 14 bases between. As DNA, the CDR3 is TGTGCCAGCAAAGGGACGAGCGGGTATGGCTACACCTTC. Translation: CASKGTSGYGYTF.

This chain joins TRBV19 and TRBJ1-5; TRBD1 agrees at 10 bases. CDR1 is LNHDA and CDR2 is SQIVND in the germline V gene (reference sequence). Unmatched junction bases numbered 4, after V lost 4 bases and J lost 4 bases. This CDR3 is 15 amino acids long. CDR3 residues: CASSTPGQGNQPQHF. The CDR3 DNA follows: TGTGCCAGTAGTACTCCGGGACAGGGGAATCAGCCCCAGCATTTT.

This chain links TRBV19 with TRBJ2-7; D unresolved. The CDR3 consists of 11 residues. Germline values: CDR1 LNHDA, CDR2 SQIVND (reference sequence). Trimming shortened V by 8 bases and J by 8 bases, and 13 bases separated the two germline ends. CDR3 bases: TGTGCCAGTCCTCAGGAAGACAAGCAGTACTTC. This gives the protein CASPQEDKQYF.

V and J are TRBV5-1 and TRBJ1-1; 9 bases map to TRBD1. The germline V gene has CDR1 SGHRS and CDR2 YFSETQ. The CDR3 has 14 amino acids. Losses at the gene ends were 6 bases for V and 1 base for J; bases not matched to a gene: 4. This CDR3 is CASNRGLQNTEAFF. DNA for the CDR3: TGCGCCAGCAACAGGGGGCTTCAGAACACTGAAGCTTTCTTT.

This clone was seen just once. V and J are TRBV25-1 and TRBJ1-3; no definite D call. Trimming took off 10 bases at V and 0 bases at J, with 13 bases between the two ends. This CDR3 has 14 residues. CDR1 is MGHDK and CDR2 is SYGVNS in the germline V gene. The CDR3 is CATYTWSSGNTIYF. In DNA form, the CDR3 reads TGTGCCACTTATACCTGGAGCTCTGGAAACACCATATATTTT.

The chain joins TRBV13 to TRBJ1-3, with D uncertain. The CDR3 has 14 residues. Germline V lookup: CDR1 PRHDT, CDR2 FYEKMQ (reference sequence). V lost 5 bases and J lost 1, with 9 bases in between. CDR3 bases: TGTGCCAGCAGCCGGGAAGTATCTGGAAACACCATATATTTT. Residues: CASSREVSGNTIYF.

V usage is TRBV2 and J usage is TRBJ1-1, with D unclear. From germline, CDR1 is SNHLY and CDR2 FYNNEI. The CDR3 extends over 11 amino acids. Trimming cost V 6 bases and J 2 bases, with 4 bases left between them. The CDR3 DNA sequence: TGTGCCAGCAGGAGTAACACTGAAGCTTTCTTT. Residues: CASRSNTEAFF.

This chain links TRBV19 with TRBJ2-1, with TRBD2 matching over 15 bases. V was clipped by 7 bases and J by 10 bases; unmatched bases: 17. Germline loops: CDR1 LNHDA, CDR2 SQIVND (reference sequence). The CDR3 spans 18 residues. The CDR3 DNA sequence: TGTGCCAGTACCAACCGAAGGACTAGCGGGAGGGCAGGGTTGGAGCAGTTCTTC. Its protein product is CASTNRRTSGRAGLEQFF. The variable domain in full, completed from reference TRBV19 and TRBJ2-1, reads DGGITQSPKYLFRKEGQNVTLSCEQNLNHDAMYWYRQDPGQGLRLIYYSQIVNDFQKGDIAEGYSVSREKKESFPLTVTSAQKNPTAFYLCASTNRRTSGRAGLEQFFGPGTRLTVL.

J is TRBJ1-2 and V is TRBV12-1; the table's D call, TRBD1, has no DNA check behind it. TRBV12-1 is noted as a pseudogene. The CDR3 sequence is 17 residues long. DNA of the CDR3: TGTGCCAGCAGCTTTGCGAGGCGAACAGGGGGTAACTATGGCTACACCTTC. The encoded protein is CASSFARRTGGNYGYTF.

This rearrangement joins TRBV6-5 to TRBJ1-6; TRBD1 matches 11 bases. V shed 4 bases, J shed 7 bases, and the junction held 3 bases outside the gene matches. Germline V gene lookup returns CDR1 MNHEY and CDR2 SVGAGI. CDR3 length equals 15 residues. CDR3 DNA sequence: TGTGCCAGCAGTTTGCGGGACAGGGGGAATTCACCCCTCCACTTT. Translating gives CASSLRDRGNSPLHF.

CDR3 in amino acids: CASSTATGINSPLHF. The CDR3 DNA reads as TGTGCCAGTAGTACAGCAACAGGGATCAATTCACCCCTCCACTTT. The chain recombines TRBV19 with TRBJ1-6, with TRBD1 as a possible D gene (6 bases). Germline CDR1 is LNHDA and CDR2 is SQIVND (reference sequence). The V and J ends lost 4 bases and 7 bases respectively, with 14 bases between them. The CDR3 is made up of 15 amino acids.

The chain recombines TRBV5-5 with TRBJ2-1; TRBD2 agrees at 12 bases. Germline V gene sequence: CDR1 SGHKS, CDR2 YYEKEE (reference sequence). V was clipped by 4 bases and J by 9 bases; unmatched bases: 14. CDR3 length: 17 residues. CDR3 region: CASSPPDLAGGPTEQFF. The CDR3 DNA is TGTGCCAGCAGCCCCCCTGACCTAGCGGGAGGGCCCACTGAGCAGTTCTTC.

V gene TRBV2 combines with J gene TRBJ1-1; no clear D gene. The CDR3 loop spans 11 amino acids. Germline V gene sequence: CDR1 SNHLY, CDR2 FYNNEI. Trimming left V 4 bases short and J 3 bases short, with 3 bases between. CDR3: CASSAYTEAFF. CDR3 sequence (DNA): TGTGCCAGCAGTGCTTACACTGAAGCTTTCTTT.

The chain carries TRBV7-9 and TRBJ1-2; D is undetermined. V lost 7 bases to trimming and J lost 8 bases, with 17 bases between them. Germline V gene data show CDR1 as SEHNR and CDR2 as FQNEAQ (reference sequence). The CDR3 sequence is 13 residues long. In DNA form, the CDR3 reads TGTGCCAGCATCCCCCTCCTGGGAGGCGGCTACACCTTC. Its translation: CASIPLLGGGYTF.

The rearrangement joins TRBV6-5 to TRBJ1-2; TRBD1 agrees at 7 bases. Germline lookup yields CDR1 MNHEY and CDR2 SVGAGI. V trimming: 2 bases; J trimming: 6 bases; junction bases outside the gene matches: 12. The CDR3 has 16 residues. DNA of the CDR3: TGTGCCAGCAGTTACCTTCCCTACAGGGGCTCTCATGGCTACACCTTC. The encoded protein is CASSYLPYRGSHGYTF.